Listed below are T cell receptor beta chains from one sample, sequenced in a study of cytotoxic CD8 clonotypes in ibrutinib-treated CLL. Here immunoSEQ multiplex PCR was the method, and the copy in TCRdb shows in-frame clones only, minus some. The sample includes under 300,000 clones, less than 75% of them seen just once. The input for sequencing was PBMCs, taken after 24 months of ibrutinib treatment. Source of these receptors: a human donor with chronic lymphocytic leukemia. Each CDR3 is given with its conserved first and last residue. A D gene is named only where the DNA matches it firmly. Some rows have no size entry. The others give once, few or many, or a class for an expanded clone.

clone_size,d_call,j_call,v_call,cdr3_aa,cdr3_nt
few,-,TRBJ2-1,TRBV5-1,CASSPPLYNEQFF,TGCGCCAGCAGCCCCCCGTTGTACAATGAGCAGTTCTTC
-,-,TRBJ2-7,TRBV7-8,CASSFGDSSYEQYF,TGTGCCAGCAGCTTCGGGGACTCATCTTACGAGCAGTACTTC
-,-,TRBJ2-7,TRBV28,CASRSPGGRDEQYF,TGTGCCAGCAGATCCCCGGGGGGCCGGGACGAGCAGTACTTC
-,-,TRBJ2-2,TRBV29-1,CSVDRVNTAGELFF,TGCAGCGTTGATAGGGTCAACACCGCCGGGGAGCTGTTTTTT
once,TRBD2,TRBJ2-5,TRBV5-4,CASSSRLAGASGETQYF,TGTGCCAGCAGCTCCCGACTAGCGGGAGCTTCCGGAGAGACCCAGTACTTC
-,-,TRBJ2-5,TRBV7-3,CASSFGEQETQYF,TGTGCCAGCAGCTTCGGGGAACAAGAGACCCAGTACTTC
-,-,TRBJ1-3,TRBV19,CASSTPAGRGIGNTIYF,TGTGCCAGTAGTACGCCAGCCGGGAGGGGAATTGGAAACACCATATATTTT
-,-,TRBJ2-1,TRBV4-3,CASSQDQMYNEQFF,TGCGCCAGCAGCCAAGATCAAATGTACAATGAGCAGTTCTTC
-,TRBD1,TRBJ1-4,TRBV27,CASSLSTGILEKLFF,TGTGCCAGCAGTTTATCGACAGGGATCTTAGAAAAACTGTTTTTT
once,TRBD2,TRBJ2-1,TRBV19,CASSTAGTRWNEQFF,TGTGCCAGTAGTACAGCCGGGACTAGGTGGAATGAGCAGTTCTTC
-,TRBD1,TRBJ2-1,TRBV5-5,CASSYPGTGVNEQFF,TGTGCCAGCAGCTACCCCGGGACAGGGGTCAATGAGCAGTTCTTC
-,-,TRBJ2-1,TRBV5-4,CASSLGAEGSEFF,TGTGCCAGCAGCTTGGGAGCGGAAGGGTCGGAGTTCTTC
-,-,TRBJ2-7,TRBV5-1,CASSLALGGTPYEQYF,TGCGCCAGCAGCTTGGCCTTAGGTGGGACTCCCTACGAGCAGTACTTC
-,TRBD1,TRBJ1-4,TRBV28,CASSMPGGGGEKLFF,TGTGCCAGCAGTATGCCAGGGGGAGGTGGTGAAAAACTGTTTTTT
few,-,TRBJ2-1,TRBV7-6,CASSLEMYNEQFF,TGTGCCAGCAGCTTAGAGATGTACAATGAGCAGTTCTTC
few,TRBD1,TRBJ1-1,TRBV5-1,CASSPEGIRDSAFF,TGCGCCAGCAGCCCCGAAGGAATACGGGACAGCGCTTTCTTT
-,-,TRBJ2-1,TRBV29-1,CSVETRGGGGLLDEQFF,TGCAGCGTTGAAACTCGCGGGGGCGGGGGTCTTTTGGATGAGCAGTTCTTC
-,-,TRBJ1-2,TRBV5-1,CASSLDVGGNGYTF,TGCGCCAGCAGCTTGGATGTCGGGGGGAATGGCTACACCTTC
-,TRBD1,TRBJ1-3,TRBV28,CASMPGGGVKSGNTIYF,TGTGCCAGCATGCCCGGAGGGGGCGTCAAATCTGGAAACACCATATATTTT
-,TRBD2,TRBJ2-7,TRBV27,CACSSPGLAGAYEQYF,TGTGCCTGCAGTTCCCCCGGACTAGCGGGGGCCTACGAGCAGTACTTC
-,TRBD2,TRBJ2-7,TRBV4-2,CASSQDSASGSLHEQYF,TGTGCCAGCAGCCAAGATAGCGCTAGCGGGAGCCTCCACGAGCAGTACTTC
-,-,TRBJ2-7,TRBV6-4,CASSVATDSYEQYF,TGTGCCAGCAGCGTGGCGACAGACTCCTACGAGCAGTACTTC
few,-,TRBJ1-5,TRBV30,CACRAGNQPQHF,TGTGCCTGCAGGGCGGGAAATCAGCCCCAGCATTTT
few,-,TRBJ1-1,TRBV11-1,CASSPGRGFGFQF,TGTGCCAGCAGCCCCGGGAGGGGGTTCGGATTCCAATTT
-,-,TRBJ2-3,TRBV7-9,CATRGTDTQYF,TGTGCCACGAGGGGTACAGATACGCAGTATTTT
-,TRBD2,TRBJ2-2,TRBV9,CASSVGPGLAGRYTGELFF,TGTGCCAGCAGCGTAGGCCCGGGACTAGCGGGAAGATACACCGGGGAGCTGTTTTTT
once,TRBD1,TRBJ1-6,TRBV30,CAWSTDRVGSPLHF,TGTGCCTGGAGCACAGACAGGGTTGGATCACCCCTCCACTTT
-,-,TRBJ1-4,TRBV9,CASSVGRRNGKLFF,TGTGCCAGCAGCGTAGGGCGACGAAATGGAAAACTGTTTTTT
-,-,TRBJ2-7,TRBV13,CASSLGTGTYEQYF,TGTGCCAGCAGCTTAGGGACAGGCACCTACGAGCAGTACTTC
few,-,TRBJ2-7,TRBV30,CACSDSEQYF,TGTGCCTGCTCGGACAGCGAGCAGTACTTC
few,-,TRBJ2-1,TRBV20-1,CSARYNEQFF,TGCAGTGCTAGATACAATGAGCAGTTCTTC
-,TRBD1,TRBJ1-4,TRBV30,CAWSLGQANEKLFF,TGTGCCTGGAGTTTGGGACAGGCTAATGAAAAACTGTTTTTT
-,TRBD1,TRBJ1-5,TRBV18,CASSQTRDRSNQPQHF,TGTGCCAGCTCTCAAACCCGGGACAGGTCTAATCAGCCCCAGCATTTT
-,-,TRBJ1-2,TRBV11-2,CASSPRGLDSYGYTF,TGTGCCAGCAGCCCTCGAGGACTGGACAGCTATGGCTACACCTTC
-,-,TRBJ1-1,TRBV27,CASSPGHKNTEAFF,TGTGCCAGCAGTCCGGGACATAAAAACACTGAAGCTTTCTTT
-,-,TRBJ2-7,TRBV27,CASSLSGGKAYEQYF,TGTGCCAGCAGTTTATCAGGTGGGAAAGCCTACGAGCAGTACTTC
few,-,TRBJ1-2,TRBV23-1,CASSQSGGRCGYTF,TGCGCCAGCAGTCAATCAGGGGGGCGATGTGGCTACACCTTC
-,-,TRBJ2-7,TRBV19,CASSIQAASEQYF,TGTGCCAGTAGTATACAGGCCGCGTCTGAGCAGTACTTC
-,-,TRBJ1-1,TRBV27,CASSLDGRREKAFF,TGTGCCAGCAGTTTAGACGGGCGACGCGAGAAAGCTTTCTTT
-,-,TRBJ2-7,TRBV27,CASSSVGGAFYEQYF,TGTGCCAGCAGCTCGGTTGGGGGGGCCTTCTACGAGCAGTACTTC
-,-,TRBJ2-1,TRBV5-6,CASQSYNEQFF,TGTGCCAGCCAGTCTTACAATGAGCAGTTCTTC
-,-,TRBJ2-7,TRBV29-1,CSVVSTRDPYEQYF,TGCAGCGTTGTAAGTACTAGGGATCCCTACGAGCAGTACTTC
-,-,TRBJ1-1,TRBV11-2,CASSPRPGEAFF,TGTGCCAGCAGCCCCCGGCCCGGTGAAGCTTTCTTT
-,-,TRBJ1-2,TRBV27,CASSLQGGYGYTF,TGTGCCAGCAGTTTACAGGGCGGCTATGGCTACACCTTC
few,-,TRBJ2-3,TRBV19,CASSAIPPGAVDTQYF,TGTGCCAGTAGTGCCATCCCACCAGGGGCGGTAGATACGCAGTATTTT
-,TRBD2,TRBJ2-7,TRBV9,CASSVWASGNDEQYF,TGTGCCAGCAGCGTCTGGGCTAGCGGGAATGACGAGCAGTACTTC
-,TRBD2,TRBJ2-3,TRBV13,CASSFLAGVTDTQYF,TGTGCCAGCAGCTTCTTGGCGGGAGTGACAGATACGCAGTATTTT
-,TRBD2,TRBJ2-1,TRBV5-4,CASSLGLADNEQFF,TGTGCCAGCAGCTTGGGACTAGCTGACAATGAGCAGTTCTTC
-,TRBD2,TRBJ2-1,TRBV4-1,CASSQEPPAGARNEQFF,TGCGCCAGCAGCCAAGAACCTCCAGCGGGAGCACGGAATGAGCAGTTCTTC
-,-,TRBJ2-2,TRBV29-1,CSVTNTGELFF,TGCAGCGTAACTAACACCGGGGAGCTGTTTTTT
-,TRBD2,TRBJ2-3,TRBV13,CASSELKSSGRKSQYF,TGTGCCAGCAGCGAGCTGAAATCTAGCGGGAGGAAGTCGCAGTATTTT
-,-,TRBJ1-1,TRBV6-5,CASKLGEAFF,TGTGCCAGCAAGTTAGGTGAAGCTTTCTTT
-,TRBD2,TRBJ2-3,TRBV23-1,CASSQGLAGVRVDTQYF,TGCGCCAGCAGTCAAGGACTAGCGGGAGTTCGGGTAGATACGCAGTATTTT
-,-,TRBJ2-5,TRBV6-5,CASSPSHGETQYF,TGTGCCAGCAGCCCTTCCCATGGGGAGACCCAGTACTTC